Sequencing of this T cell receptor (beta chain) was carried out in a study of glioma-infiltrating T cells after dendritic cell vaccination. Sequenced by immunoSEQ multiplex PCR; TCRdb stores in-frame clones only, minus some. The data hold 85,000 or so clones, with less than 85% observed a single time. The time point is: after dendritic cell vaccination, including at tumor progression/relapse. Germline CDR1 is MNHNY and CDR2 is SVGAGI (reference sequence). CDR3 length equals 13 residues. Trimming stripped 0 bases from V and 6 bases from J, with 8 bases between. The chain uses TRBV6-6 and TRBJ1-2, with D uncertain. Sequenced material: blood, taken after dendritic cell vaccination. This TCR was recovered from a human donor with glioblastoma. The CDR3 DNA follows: TGTGCCAGCAGTTACTCGGAGGAAAATGGCTACACCTTC. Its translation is CASSYSEENGYTF.